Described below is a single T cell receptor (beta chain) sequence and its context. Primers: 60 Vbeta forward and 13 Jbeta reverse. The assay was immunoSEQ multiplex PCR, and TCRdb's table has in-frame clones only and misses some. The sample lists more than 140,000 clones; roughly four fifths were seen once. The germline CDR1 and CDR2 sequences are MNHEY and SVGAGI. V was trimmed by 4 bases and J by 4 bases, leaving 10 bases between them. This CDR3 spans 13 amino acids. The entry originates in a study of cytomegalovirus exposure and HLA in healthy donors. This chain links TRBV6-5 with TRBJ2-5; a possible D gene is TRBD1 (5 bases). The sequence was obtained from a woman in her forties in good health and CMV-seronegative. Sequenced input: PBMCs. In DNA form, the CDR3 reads TGTGCCAGCAGTTTTAGGGGCGGAGAGACCCAGTACTTC. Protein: CASSFRGGETQYF.